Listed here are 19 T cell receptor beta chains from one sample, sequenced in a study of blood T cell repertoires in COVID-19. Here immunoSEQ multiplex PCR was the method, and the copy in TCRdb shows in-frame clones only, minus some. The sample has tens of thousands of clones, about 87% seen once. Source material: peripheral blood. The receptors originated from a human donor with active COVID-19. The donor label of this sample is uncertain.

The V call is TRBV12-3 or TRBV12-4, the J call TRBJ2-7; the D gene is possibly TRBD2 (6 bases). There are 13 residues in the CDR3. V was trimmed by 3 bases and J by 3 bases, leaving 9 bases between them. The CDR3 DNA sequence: TGTGCCAGCAGTTTGGGGGGTGACTACGAGCAGTACTTC. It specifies CASSLGGDYEQYF.

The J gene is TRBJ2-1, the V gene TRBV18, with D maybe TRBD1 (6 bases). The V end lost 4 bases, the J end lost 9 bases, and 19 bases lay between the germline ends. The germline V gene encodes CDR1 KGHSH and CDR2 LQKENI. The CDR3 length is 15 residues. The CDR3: CASSLQRQGMSEQFF. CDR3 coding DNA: TGTGCCAGCTCACTACAACGGCAGGGGATGAGTGAGCAGTTCTTC. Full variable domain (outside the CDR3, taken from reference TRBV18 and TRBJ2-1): NAGVMQNPRHLVRRRGQEARLRCSPMKGHSHVYWYRQLPEEGLKFMVYLQKENIIDESGMPKERFSAEFPKEGPSILRIQQVVRGDSAAYFCASSLQRQGMSEQFFGPGTRLTVL.

The CDR3 loop reads CASSGEGVSGNTIYF. CDR3 in DNA: TGTGCCAGCAGCGGGGAGGGAGTCTCTGGAAACACCATATATTTT. V is TRBV7-2 and J is TRBJ1-3; D gene ambiguous. V lost 5 bases and J lost 0, with 11 bases in between. This CDR3 has 15 amino acids. Germline V gene sequence: CDR1 SGHTA, CDR2 FQGNSA.

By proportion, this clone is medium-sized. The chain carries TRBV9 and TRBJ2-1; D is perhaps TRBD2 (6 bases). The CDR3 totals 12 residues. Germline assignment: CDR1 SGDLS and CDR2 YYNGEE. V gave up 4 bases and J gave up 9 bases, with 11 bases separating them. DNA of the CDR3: TGTGCCAGCAGCACTAGCACAGGTGAGCAGTTCTTC. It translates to CASSTSTGEQFF.

CDR3 protein: CAYCGGGTDTQYF. CDR3 nucleotides: TGTGCCTATTGTGGGGGGGGAACAGATACGCAGTATTTT. V usage is TRBV30 and J usage is TRBJ2-3, with 7 positions matching TRBD2. Per germline, CDR1 GTSNPN and CDR2 SVGIG (reference sequence). The CDR3 consists of 13 residues. The V segment lost 7 bases and the J segment 3 bases; nucleotides outside the gene matches: 7.

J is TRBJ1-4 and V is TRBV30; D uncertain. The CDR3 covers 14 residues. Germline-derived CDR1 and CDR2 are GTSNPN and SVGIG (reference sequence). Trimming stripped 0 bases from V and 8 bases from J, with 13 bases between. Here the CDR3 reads CAWSVYSLGEKLFF. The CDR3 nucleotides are TGTGCCTGGAGTGTCTACAGTTTAGGAGAAAAACTGTTTTTT. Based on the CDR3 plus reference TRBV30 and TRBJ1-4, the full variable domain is SQTIHQWPATLVQPVGSPLSLECTVEGTSNPNLYWYRQAAGRGLQLLFYSVGIGQISSEVPQNLSASRPQDRQFILSSKKLLLSDSGFYLCAWSVYSLGEKLFFGSGTQLSVL.

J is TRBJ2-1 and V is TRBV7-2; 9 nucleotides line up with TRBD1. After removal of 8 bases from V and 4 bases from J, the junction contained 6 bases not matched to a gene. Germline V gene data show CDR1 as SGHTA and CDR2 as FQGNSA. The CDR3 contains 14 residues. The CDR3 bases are TGTGCCAGCCGGAGGGGACAGGGTTACAATGAGCAGTTCTTC. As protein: CASRRGQGYNEQFF.

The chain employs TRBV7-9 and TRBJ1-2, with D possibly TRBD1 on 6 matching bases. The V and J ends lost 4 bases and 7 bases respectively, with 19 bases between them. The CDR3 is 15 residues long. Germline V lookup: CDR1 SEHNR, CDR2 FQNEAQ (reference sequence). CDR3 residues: CASSSSGQFLSGYTF. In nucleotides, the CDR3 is TGTGCCAGCAGCTCAAGCGGACAGTTTCTGAGTGGCTACACCTTC. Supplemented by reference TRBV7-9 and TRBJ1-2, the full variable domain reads DTGVSQNPRHKITKRGQNVTFRCDPISEHNRLYWYRQTLGQGPEFLTYFQNEAQLEKSRLLSDRFSAERPKGSFSTLEIQRTEQGDSAMYLCASSSSGQFLSGYTFGSGTRLTVV.

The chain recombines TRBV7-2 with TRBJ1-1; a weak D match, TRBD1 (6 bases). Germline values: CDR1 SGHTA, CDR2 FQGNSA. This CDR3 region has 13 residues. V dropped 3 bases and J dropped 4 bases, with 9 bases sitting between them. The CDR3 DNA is TGTGCCAGCAGCTTGAACAGGGCCACTGAAGCTTTCTTT. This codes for CASSLNRATEAFF.

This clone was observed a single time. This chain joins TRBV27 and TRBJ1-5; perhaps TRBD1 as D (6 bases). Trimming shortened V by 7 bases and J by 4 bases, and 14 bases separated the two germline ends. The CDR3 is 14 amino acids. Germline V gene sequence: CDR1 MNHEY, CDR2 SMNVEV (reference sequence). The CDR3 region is CASKLGGGNQPQHF. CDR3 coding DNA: TGTGCCAGCAAATTAGGGGGGGGTAATCAGCCCCAGCATTTT.

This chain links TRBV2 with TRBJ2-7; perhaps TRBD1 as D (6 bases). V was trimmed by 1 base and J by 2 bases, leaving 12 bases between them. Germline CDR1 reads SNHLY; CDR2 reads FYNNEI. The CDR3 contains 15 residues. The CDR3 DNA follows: TGTGCCAGCAGTGAAGGGGGACATTGGGCCTACGAGCAGTACTTC. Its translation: CASSEGGHWAYEQYF.

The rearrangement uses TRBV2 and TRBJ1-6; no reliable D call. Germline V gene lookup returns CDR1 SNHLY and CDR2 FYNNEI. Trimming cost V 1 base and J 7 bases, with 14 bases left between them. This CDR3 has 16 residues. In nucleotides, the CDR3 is TGTGCCAGCAGTGAAGGGTCTGCCAGGTTAAATTCACCCCTCCACTTT. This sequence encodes CASSEGSARLNSPLHF.

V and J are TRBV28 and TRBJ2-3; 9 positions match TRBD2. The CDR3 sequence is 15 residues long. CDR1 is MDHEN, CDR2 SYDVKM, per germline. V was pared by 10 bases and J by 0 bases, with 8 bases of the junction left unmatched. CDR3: CAISPSGTSTDTQYF. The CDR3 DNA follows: TGTGCCATTAGCCCTAGCGGGACTAGCACAGATACGCAGTATTTT.

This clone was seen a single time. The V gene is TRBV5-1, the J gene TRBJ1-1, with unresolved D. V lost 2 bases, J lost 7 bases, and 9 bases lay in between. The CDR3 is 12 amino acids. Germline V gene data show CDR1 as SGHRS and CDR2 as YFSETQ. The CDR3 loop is CASSFTPVEAFF. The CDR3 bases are TGCGCCAGCAGCTTCACTCCGGTTGAAGCTTTCTTT.

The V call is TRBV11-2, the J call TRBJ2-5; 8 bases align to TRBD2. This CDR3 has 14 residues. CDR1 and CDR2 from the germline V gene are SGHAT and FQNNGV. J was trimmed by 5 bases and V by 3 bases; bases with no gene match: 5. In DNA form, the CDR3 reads TGTGCCAGCAGCTTTAACCCTAGCGGGGAGACCCAGTACTTC. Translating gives CASSFNPSGETQYF.

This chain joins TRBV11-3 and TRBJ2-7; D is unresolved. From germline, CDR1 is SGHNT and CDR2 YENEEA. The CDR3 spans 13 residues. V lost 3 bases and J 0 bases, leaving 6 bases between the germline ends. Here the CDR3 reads CASSFGFSYEQYF. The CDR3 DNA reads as TGTGCCAGCAGCTTCGGGTTCTCCTACGAGCAGTACTTC.

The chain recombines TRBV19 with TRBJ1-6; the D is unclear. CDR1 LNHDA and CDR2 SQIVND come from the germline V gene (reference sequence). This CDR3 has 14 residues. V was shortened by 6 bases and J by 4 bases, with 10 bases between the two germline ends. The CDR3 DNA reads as TGTGCCAGTAGCGGTGAGACTTATAATTCACCCCTCCACTTT. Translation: CASSGETYNSPLHF.

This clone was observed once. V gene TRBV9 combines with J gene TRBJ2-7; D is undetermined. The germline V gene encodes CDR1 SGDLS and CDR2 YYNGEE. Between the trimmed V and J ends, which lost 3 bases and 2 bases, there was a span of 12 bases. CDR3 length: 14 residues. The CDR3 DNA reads TGTGCCAGCAGCGAGAGAACTTCCCCCTACGAGCAGTACTTC. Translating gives CASSERTSPYEQYF.

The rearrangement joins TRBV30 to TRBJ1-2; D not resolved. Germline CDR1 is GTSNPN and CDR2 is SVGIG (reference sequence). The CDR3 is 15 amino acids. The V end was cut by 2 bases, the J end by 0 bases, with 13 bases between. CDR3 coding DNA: TGTGCCTGGAGTTTCGGTTCCGGTGCTAACTATGGCTACACCTTC. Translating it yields CAWSFGSGANYGYTF.